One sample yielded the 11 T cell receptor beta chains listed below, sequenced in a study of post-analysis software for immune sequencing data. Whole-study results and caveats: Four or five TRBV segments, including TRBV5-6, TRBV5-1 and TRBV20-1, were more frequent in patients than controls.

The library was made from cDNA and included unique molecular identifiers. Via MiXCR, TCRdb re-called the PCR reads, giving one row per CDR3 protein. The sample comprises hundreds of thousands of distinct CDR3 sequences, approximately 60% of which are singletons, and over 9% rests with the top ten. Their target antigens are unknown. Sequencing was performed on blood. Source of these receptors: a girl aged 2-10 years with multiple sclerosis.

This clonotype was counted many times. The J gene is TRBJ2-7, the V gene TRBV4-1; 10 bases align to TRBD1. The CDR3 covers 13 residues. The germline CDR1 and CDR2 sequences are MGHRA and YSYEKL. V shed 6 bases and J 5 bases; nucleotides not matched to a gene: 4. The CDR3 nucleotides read TGCGCCAGCAGAGGGACAGGGGCAAACGAGCAGTACTTC. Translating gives CASRGTGANEQYF.

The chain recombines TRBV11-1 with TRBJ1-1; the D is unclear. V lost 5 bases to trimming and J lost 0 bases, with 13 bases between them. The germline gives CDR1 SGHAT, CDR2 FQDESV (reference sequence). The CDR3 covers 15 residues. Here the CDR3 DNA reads TGTGCCAGCAGCCAGCGTAATCAATTGAACACTGAAGCTTTCTTT. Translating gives CASSQRNQLNTEAFF.

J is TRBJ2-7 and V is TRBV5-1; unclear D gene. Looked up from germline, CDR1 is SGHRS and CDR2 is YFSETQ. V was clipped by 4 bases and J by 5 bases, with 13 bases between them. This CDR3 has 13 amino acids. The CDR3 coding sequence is TGCGCCAGCAGCAGACTCGGAGATAACGAGCAGTACTTC. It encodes CASSRLGDNEQYF.

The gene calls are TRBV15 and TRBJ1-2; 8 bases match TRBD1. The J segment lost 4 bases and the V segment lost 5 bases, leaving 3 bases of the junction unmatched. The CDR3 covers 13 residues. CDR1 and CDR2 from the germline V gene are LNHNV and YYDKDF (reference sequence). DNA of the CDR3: TGTGCCACCAGCGTCGGGACAGGCTATGGCTACACCTTC. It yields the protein CATSVGTGYGYTF.

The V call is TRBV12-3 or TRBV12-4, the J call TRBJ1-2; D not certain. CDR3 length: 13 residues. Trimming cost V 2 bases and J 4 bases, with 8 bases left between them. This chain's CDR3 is CASSLSPFYGYTF. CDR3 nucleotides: TGTGCCAGCAGTTTATCCCCTTTCTATGGCTACACCTTC.

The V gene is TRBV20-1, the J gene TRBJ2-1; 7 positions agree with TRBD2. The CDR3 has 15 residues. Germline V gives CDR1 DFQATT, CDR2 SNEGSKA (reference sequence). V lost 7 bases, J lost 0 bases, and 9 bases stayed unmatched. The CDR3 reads CSGLKGGSSYNEQFF. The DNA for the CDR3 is TGCAGTGGGTTGAAGGGAGGGAGCTCCTACAATGAGCAGTTCTTC.

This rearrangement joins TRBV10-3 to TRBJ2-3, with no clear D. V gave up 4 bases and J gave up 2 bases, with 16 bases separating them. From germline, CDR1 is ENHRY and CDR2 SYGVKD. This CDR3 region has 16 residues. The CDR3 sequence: CAISVSTASVTDTQYF. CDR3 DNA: TGTGCCATCAGTGTATCCACAGCTTCCGTCACAGATACGCAGTATTTT.

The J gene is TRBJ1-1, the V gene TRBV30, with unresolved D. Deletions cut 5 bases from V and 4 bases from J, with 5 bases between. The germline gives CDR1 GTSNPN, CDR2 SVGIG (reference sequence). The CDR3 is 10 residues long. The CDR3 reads CAWGVTEAFF. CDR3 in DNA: TGTGCCTGGGGGGTCACTGAAGCTTTCTTT.

CDR3 DNA: TGCAGTGCTAGTAATCCCCGAACCGGGACCCAGTACTTC. Residues: CSASNPRTGTQYF. The chain uses TRBV20-1 and TRBJ2-4; D not certain. The better agreement between TRBJ2-5 and the DNA end casts doubt on the J call. Germline loops: CDR1 DFQATT, CDR2 SNEGSKA (reference sequence). This CDR3 region has 13 residues.

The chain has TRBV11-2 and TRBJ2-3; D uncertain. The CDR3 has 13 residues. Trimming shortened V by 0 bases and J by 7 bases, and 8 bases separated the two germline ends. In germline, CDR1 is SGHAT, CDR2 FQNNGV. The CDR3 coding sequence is TGTGCCAGCAGCTTAGATTTGCTCCATACGCAGTATTTT. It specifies CASSLDLLHTQYF. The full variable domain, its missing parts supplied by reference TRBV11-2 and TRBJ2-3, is EAGVAQSPRYKIIEKRQSVAFWCNPISGHATLYWYQQILGQGPKLLIQFQNNGVVDDSQLPKDRFSAERLKGVDSTLKIQPAKLEDSAVYLCASSLDLLHTQYFGPGTRLTVL.

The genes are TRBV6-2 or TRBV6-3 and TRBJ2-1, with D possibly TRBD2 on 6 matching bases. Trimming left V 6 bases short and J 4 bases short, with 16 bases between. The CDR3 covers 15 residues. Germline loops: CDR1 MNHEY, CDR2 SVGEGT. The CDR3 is CASSRGTFKYNEQFF. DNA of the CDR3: TGTGCCAGCAGCCGCGGGACTTTTAAGTACAATGAGCAGTTCTTC.